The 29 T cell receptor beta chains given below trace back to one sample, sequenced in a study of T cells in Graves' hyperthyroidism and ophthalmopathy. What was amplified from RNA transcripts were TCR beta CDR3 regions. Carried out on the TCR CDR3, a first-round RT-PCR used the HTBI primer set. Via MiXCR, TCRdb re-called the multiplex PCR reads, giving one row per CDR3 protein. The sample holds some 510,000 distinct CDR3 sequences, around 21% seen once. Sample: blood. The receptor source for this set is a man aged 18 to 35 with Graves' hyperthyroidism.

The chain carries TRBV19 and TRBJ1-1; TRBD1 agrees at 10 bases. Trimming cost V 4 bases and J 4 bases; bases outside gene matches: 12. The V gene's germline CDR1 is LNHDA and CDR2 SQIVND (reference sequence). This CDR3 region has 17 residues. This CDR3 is CASSRQGARVGVTEAFF. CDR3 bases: TGTGCCAGTAGTAGACAGGGGGCCCGAGTCGGGGTCACTGAAGCTTTCTTT.

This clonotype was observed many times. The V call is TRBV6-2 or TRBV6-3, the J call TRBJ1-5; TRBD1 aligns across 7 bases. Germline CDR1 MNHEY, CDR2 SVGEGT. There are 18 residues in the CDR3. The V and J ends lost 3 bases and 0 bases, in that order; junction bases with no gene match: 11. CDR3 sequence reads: CASSYYAFGQDSNQPQHF. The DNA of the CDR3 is TGTGCCAGCAGTTATTATGCGTTTGGACAGGATAGCAATCAGCCCCAGCATTTT.

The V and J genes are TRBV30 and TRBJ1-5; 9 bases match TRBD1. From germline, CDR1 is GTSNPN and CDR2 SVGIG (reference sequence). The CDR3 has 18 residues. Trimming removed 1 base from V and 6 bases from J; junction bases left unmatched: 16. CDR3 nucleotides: TGTGCCTGGAGTGGAAAGGACAGGGGTGTTTTCGGACCTCAGCCCCAGCATTTT. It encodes CAWSGKDRGVFGPQPQHF.

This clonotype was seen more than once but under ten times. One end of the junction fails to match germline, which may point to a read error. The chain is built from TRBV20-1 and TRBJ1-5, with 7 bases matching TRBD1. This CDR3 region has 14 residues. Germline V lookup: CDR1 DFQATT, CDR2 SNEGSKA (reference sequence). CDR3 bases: TGCAGTGCTGGAGATACGACAGGGTTACAGCCCCAGCATTTT. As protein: CSAGDTTGLQPQHF.

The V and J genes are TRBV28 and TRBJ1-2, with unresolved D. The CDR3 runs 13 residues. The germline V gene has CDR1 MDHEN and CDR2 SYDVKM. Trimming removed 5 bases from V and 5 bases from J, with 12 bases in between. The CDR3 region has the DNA TGTGCCAGCAGTCCCTGGACGGAGTATGGCTACACCTTC. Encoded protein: CASSPWTEYGYTF.

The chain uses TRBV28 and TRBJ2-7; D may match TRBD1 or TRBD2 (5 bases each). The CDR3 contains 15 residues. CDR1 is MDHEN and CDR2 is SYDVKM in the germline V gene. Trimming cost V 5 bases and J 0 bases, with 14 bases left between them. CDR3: CASSTPRDGSYEQYF. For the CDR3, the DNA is TGTGCCAGCAGTACCCCCCGGGACGGCTCCTACGAGCAGTACTTC.

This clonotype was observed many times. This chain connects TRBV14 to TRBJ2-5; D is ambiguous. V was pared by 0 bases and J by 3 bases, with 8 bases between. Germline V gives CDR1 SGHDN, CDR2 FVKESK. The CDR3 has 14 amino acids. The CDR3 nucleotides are TGTGCCAGCAGCCAAGATCTCAGGAAAGAGACCCAGTACTTC. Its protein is CASSQDLRKETQYF.

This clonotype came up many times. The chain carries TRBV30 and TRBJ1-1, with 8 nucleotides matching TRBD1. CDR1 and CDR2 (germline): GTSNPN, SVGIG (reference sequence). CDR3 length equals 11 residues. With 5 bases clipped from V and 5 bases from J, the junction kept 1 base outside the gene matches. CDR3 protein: CAWDRGTEAFF. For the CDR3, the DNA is TGTGCCTGGGACAGGGGTACTGAAGCTTTCTTT.

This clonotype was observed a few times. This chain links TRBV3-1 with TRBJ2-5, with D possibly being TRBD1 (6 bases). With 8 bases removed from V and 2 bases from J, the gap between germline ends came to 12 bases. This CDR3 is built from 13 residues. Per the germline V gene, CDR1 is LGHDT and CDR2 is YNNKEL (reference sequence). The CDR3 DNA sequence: TGTGCCAGCCGAGTGAGGGGGCAAGAGACCCAGTACTTC. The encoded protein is CASRVRGQETQYF.

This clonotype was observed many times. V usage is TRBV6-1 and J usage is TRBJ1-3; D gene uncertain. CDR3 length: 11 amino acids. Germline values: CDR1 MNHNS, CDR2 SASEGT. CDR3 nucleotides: TGTGCGGCGAGCTCTGGAAACACCATATATTTT. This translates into CAASSGNTIYF.

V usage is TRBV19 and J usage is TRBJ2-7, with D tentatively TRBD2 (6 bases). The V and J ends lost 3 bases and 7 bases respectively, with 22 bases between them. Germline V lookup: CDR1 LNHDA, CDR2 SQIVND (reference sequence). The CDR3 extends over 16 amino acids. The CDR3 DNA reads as TGTGCCAGTAGTATTCAAGGCGGCGGGAACACCGGGGAGCAGTACTTC. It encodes CASSIQGGGNTGEQYF.

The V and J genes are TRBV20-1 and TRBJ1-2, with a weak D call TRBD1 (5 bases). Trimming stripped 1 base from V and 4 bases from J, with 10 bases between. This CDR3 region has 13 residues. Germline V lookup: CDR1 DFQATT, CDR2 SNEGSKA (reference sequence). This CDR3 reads CSARVTVGYGYTF. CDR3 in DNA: TGCAGTGCTAGAGTGACAGTGGGCTATGGCTACACCTTC.

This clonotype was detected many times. CDR3 loop: CASSFGDSRAFF. As DNA, the CDR3 is TGTGCCAGCAGCTTTGGGGACAGCCGAGCTTTCTTT. The genes are TRBV7-9 and TRBJ1-1; 7 bases fit TRBD1. V was pared by 3 bases and J by 10 bases, with 5 bases of the junction left unmatched. CDR1 is SEHNR and CDR2 is FQNEAQ in the germline V gene (reference sequence). The CDR3 loop spans 12 amino acids.

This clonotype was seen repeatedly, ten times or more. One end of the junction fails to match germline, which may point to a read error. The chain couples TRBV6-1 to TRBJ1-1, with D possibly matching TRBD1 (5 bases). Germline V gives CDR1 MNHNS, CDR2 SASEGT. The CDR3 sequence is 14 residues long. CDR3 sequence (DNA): TGTGCCAGCAGTGAAAAAGAATGGGCCGGAGGGGTCTATTTT. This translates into CASSEKEWAGGVYF.

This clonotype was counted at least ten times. As DNA, the CDR3 is TGTGCCAGCAGAAGGGGCGGACAGCCCCAGCATTTT. Residues: CASRRGGQPQHF. The gene calls are TRBV28 and TRBJ1-5; D might be TRBD1 (5 bases). The CDR3 length is 12 residues. Between the trimmed V and J ends, which lost 6 bases and 7 bases, there was a span of 10 bases. Germline V gene lookup returns CDR1 MDHEN and CDR2 SYDVKM.

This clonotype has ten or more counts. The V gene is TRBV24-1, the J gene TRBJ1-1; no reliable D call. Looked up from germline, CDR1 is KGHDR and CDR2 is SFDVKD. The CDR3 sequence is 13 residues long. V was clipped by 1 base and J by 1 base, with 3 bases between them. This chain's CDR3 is CATSDFQNTEAFF. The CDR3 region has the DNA TGTGCCACCAGTGATTTCCAGAACACTGAAGCTTTCTTT.

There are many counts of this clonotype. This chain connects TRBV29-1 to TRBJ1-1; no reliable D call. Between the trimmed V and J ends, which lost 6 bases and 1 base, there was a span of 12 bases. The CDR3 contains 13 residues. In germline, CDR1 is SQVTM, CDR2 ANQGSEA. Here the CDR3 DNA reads TGCAGCGTCTCGCGCGGGCCGAACACTGAAGCTTTCTTT. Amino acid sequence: CSVSRGPNTEAFF.

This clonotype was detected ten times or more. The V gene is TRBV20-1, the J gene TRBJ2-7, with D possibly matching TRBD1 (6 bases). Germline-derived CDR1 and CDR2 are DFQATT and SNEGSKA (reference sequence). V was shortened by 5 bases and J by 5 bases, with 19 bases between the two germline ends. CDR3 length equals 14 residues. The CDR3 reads CSAPSGTNYHEQYF. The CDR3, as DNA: TGCAGTGCTCCCTCCGGGACAAACTACCACGAGCAGTACTTC.

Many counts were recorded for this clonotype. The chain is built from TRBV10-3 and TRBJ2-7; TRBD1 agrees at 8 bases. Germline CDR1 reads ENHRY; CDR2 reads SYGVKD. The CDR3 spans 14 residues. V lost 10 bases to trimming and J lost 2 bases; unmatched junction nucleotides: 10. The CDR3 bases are TGTGCCACCTCCCGGACAGGGCCCACCTACGAGCAGTACTTC. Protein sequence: CATSRTGPTYEQYF.

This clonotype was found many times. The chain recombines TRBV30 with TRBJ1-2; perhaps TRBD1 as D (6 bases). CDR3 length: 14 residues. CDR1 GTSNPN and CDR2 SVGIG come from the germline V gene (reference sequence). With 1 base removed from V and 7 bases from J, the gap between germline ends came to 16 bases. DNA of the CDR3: TGTGCCTGGAGTGAGGGGGTAGGGCTAACTGGCTACACCTTC. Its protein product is CAWSEGVGLTGYTF.

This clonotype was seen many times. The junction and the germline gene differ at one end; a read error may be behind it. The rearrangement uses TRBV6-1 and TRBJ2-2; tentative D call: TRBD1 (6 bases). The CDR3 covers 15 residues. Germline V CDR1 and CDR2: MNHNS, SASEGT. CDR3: CAGSAFRGPTGELFF. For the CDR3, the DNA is TGTGCCGGCAGTGCCTTCAGGGGCCCCACCGGGGAGCTGTTTTTT.

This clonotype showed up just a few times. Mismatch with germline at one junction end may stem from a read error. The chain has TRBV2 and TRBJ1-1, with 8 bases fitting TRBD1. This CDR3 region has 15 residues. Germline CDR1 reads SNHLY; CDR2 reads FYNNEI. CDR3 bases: TGTGCCAGCAGCGTAGACAGGGGCCCGAACACTGAATCTTTCTTT. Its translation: CASSVDRGPNTESFF.

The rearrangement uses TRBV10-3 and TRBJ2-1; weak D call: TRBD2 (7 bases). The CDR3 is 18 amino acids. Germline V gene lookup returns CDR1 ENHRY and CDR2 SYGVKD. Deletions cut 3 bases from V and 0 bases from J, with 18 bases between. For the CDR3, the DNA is TGTGCCATCAGTGATAGGGGGGGCGGGCACGGCTCCTACAATGAGCAGTTCTTC. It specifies CAISDRGGGHGSYNEQFF.

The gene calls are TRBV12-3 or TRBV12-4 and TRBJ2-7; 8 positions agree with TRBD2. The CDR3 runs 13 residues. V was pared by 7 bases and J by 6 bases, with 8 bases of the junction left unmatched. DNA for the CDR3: TGTGCCAGCACAGGGACTAGAGCTAGCGAGCAGTACTTC. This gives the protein CASTGTRASEQYF.

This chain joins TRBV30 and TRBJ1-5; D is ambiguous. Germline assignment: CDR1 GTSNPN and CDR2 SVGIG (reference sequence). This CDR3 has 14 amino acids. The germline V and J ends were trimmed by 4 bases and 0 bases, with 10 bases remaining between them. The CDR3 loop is CAWKVPYSNQPQHF. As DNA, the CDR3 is TGTGCCTGGAAGGTCCCTTATAGCAATCAGCCCCAGCATTTT.

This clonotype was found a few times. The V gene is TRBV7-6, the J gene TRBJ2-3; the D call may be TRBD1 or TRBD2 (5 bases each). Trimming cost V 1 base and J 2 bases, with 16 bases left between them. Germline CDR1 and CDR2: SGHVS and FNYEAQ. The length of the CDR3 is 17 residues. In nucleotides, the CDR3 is TGTGCCAGCAGCTTAGGTGATCTCCCAGGGACCACAGATACGCAGTATTTT. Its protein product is CASSLGDLPGTTDTQYF.

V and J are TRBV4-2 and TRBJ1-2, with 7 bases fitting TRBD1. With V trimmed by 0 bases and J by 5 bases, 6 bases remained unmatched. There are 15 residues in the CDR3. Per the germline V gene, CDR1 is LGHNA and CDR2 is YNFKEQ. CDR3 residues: CASSQDPTGDYGYTF. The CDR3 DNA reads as TGTGCCAGCAGCCAAGACCCAACAGGGGATTATGGCTACACCTTC.

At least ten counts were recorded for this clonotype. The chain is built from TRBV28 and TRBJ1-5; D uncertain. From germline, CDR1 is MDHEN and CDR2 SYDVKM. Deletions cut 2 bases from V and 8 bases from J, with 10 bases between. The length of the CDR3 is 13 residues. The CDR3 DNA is TGTGCCAGCAGTTTAAATTTGGGAAAGCCCCAGCATTTT. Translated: CASSLNLGKPQHF.

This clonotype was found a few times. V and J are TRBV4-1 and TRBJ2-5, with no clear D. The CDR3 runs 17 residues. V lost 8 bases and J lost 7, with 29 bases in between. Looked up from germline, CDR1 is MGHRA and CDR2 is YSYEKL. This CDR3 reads CASAPESVQALSATQYF. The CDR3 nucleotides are TGCGCCAGCGCCCCGGAAAGCGTTCAGGCGTTAAGTGCGACCCAGTACTTC.